The sequence of this T cell receptor (beta chain) was determined in a study of shared clonotypes between healthy human individuals (dated by TCRdb to 2018 to 2020). Context from the whole study: A few men and two women, aged 18 to 49 years, made up the cohort. Per donor, three plates each were used for CD4 naive and CD4 memory, two for CD8 naive, and one for CD8 memory. Blood TCR repertoires of about 5 healthy adults were deeply sequenced to estimate repertoire size and the extent of clonotype sharing between individuals. Libraries were prepared and TCR repertoires were sequenced by different laboratories using diverse techniques, in order to increase sequencing depth and limit assay-specific biases. Leukapheresis yielded between about 0.94 and 10 billion PBMCs per donor. Overall study outcomes, separate from this receptor: Even with the large sequencing depth, rarefaction of the sorted-subset datasets indicated that sequencing was incomplete. Compared with non-shared clonotypes, clonotypes shared by all four sorted-subset donors had higher generation probabilities. Sampling was restricted to blood, and TCR repertoires in tissue are likely to differ from TCR repertoires in blood. Because the study included a small number of donors, the genetic and exposure-history diversity represented was limited. When four donors were compared, the shared fraction of clonotypes was around 5.1% for naive CD4, around 4% for naive CD8, 2.3% for memory CD4, and less than 0.45% for memory CD8. Naive subsets generally had larger estimated clonotype richness than memory subsets. Pairwise subsampling indicated that sequencing depth was expected to affect the degree of clonotype sharing among donors.

Healthy HIV-negative adults with no recently reported acute infections or vaccinations were included as donors. Only Caucasian adults living in Nashville, Tennessee, USA were represented among the donors. CD4+ T cells were enriched through magnetic negative selection, after which naive cells were positively selected on CD45RA and the remaining negative fraction served as the memory subset. After blood collection by leukapheresis, PBMCs were isolated using Ficoll-Histopaque density gradient centrifugation and then cryopreserved in the vapor phase of liquid nitrogen. Analytical flow cytometry was used to check the purity and quantity of every magnetically sorted T cell population. Each sorted fraction had its genomic DNA isolated and then quantified by UV absorbance on a Nanodrop 2000c. Using the deep immunoSEQ assay, multiplex PCR amplified TCR CDR3 regions from genomic DNA. Extracted genomic DNA from each cell subset was distributed evenly across all wells of several immunoSEQ 96-well plates, and each plate was treated as a replicate. For sorted subsets, each replicate PCR was loaded with approximately 0.2 ug genomic DNA, equivalent to 30,000 or so T cell genomes. The purified libraries were quantified using a Qubit 3.0 fluorometer, sized with a Bioanalyzer 2100, and then quantified again using the KAPA Library Quantification kit. Every immunoSEQ 96-well plate was sequenced on a separate single-read 150-cycle Illumina NextSeq 550 flow cell. The study's processing was this. The immunoSEQ output contained only junctional sequences without quality scores, so filtering could not match that applied to full-length reads. To assign V/J genes and CDR3, sequences were annotated against IMGT germline references using PyIR, a Python wrapper for IgBLAST v1.9. Reads with weak V/J assignments (E-value above 1e-6), missing CDR3, stop codons, out-of-frame junctions, or ambiguous translated residues were removed. A V3J clonotype was defined by an identical inferred V gene, J gene, and CDR3 amino acid sequence. To compute the percentage overlap between repertoires, the number of shared unique clonotypes was divided by the size of the smaller repertoire. Three approaches were used to assess repertoire richness: RTK rarefaction, the Chao1 estimator, and Recon v2.1 estimates of unobserved clonotypes. Generation probabilities were computed with OLGA for all TCRbeta clonotypes obtained by the gDNA method from several donors. The clones in this table, taken by TCRdb from immuneACCESS, are in-frame only. Not every clone is retained; where verified, under half of the shortfall comes from an unresolved V gene, and the cause of the rest is unknown. From that table come the V and J calls and clone size; the DNA was used to work out D and trimming. The sample table holds 850,000 to 1,200,000 clones, of which about 76% were seen once. 1.4% to 1.5% of the sample comes from the top ten.

To note about this clone: The specificity of this receptor is unknown. Per-base quality was not reported, and no clone a single base away is much larger than it.

Sequenced material: memory CD4+ T cells sorted from blood. The sample's cell subset or site label, decoded: CD45RA-negative fraction. The origin of this receptor is a young man in good health.

The CDR3 has the sequence CASSGAGANVLTF. The DNA reads TGTGCCAGCTCGGGAGCTGGGGCCAACGTCCTGACTTTC. The chain is encoded by TRBV5-4 joined to TRBJ2-6; matching of 6 bases hints at TRBD2 as the D gene. The CDR1 and CDR2 encoded by the germline V gene (reference sequence) are SGHNT and YYREEE. From its cysteine to its phenylalanine, the CDR3 spans 13 amino acids. The read is trimmed to its CDR3 DNA, 39 bases read in frame from base 1. Cut back by 7 bases and 2 bases, the V and J ends lie 7 bases apart.